This T cell receptor beta chain was recorded in a study of shared clonotypes between healthy human individuals (dated by TCRdb to between 2020 and 2021). At the level of the whole study: The cohort comprised a couple of women and three men aged 18 to 49 years. To increase sequencing depth and limit assay-specific biases, TCR repertoire library preparation and sequencing were carried out by different laboratories using diverse techniques. Blood TCR repertoires of five healthy adults were deeply sequenced to estimate repertoire size and the extent of clonotype sharing between individuals. For each donor, CD4 naive and CD4 memory were each run on three plates, CD8 naive on two plates, and CD8 memory on one plate. Each donor's leukapheresis produced roughly between roughly 0.85 and 10 billion PBMCs. Broader findings and caveats from the paper: When a handful of donors were compared, the shared fraction of clonotypes was about 5.4% for naive CD4, approximately 3.3% for naive CD8, roughly 2.3% for memory CD4, and roughly 0.4% for memory CD8. Compared with non-shared clonotypes, the clonotypes found in all four sorted-subset donors had higher generation probabilities. Even with the large sequencing depth, rarefaction of the sorted-subset datasets indicated that sequencing was incomplete. Naive subsets generally had larger estimated clonotype richness than memory subsets did. Only blood was sampled, and tissue TCR repertoires likely differ from those in blood. Because the study included only a small number of donors, the genetic and exposure-history diversity represented was limited. Pairwise subsampling led to the expectation that sequencing depth would affect the degree of clonotype sharing among donors.

Per the germline V gene (reference sequence), MNHEY is the CDR1 and SMNVEV is the CDR2. The trim is 2 bases for V and 0 bases for J, with a gap of 14 bases between the germline ends. Counted from cysteine to phenylalanine, this CDR3 has 16 amino acids. CDR3 DNA is the only sequence kept; it has 48 bases, read in frame from the first base. Notes on this clone: Its antigen remains undetermined. Per-nucleotide qualities are absent, and no much larger clonotype sits a single base away.

TCR CDR3 regions were amplified from genomic DNA by multiplex PCR using the deep immunoSEQ assay. For each cell subset, the extracted genomic DNA was distributed evenly across all wells of several immunoSEQ 96-well plates, and each plate served as one replicate. For sorted subsets, 200 ng of genomic DNA, equivalent to 25,000 to 35,000 T cell genomes, went into each replicate PCR. Purified libraries were quantified with a Qubit 3.0 fluorometer, sized on a Bioanalyzer 2100, and re-quantified with the KAPA Library Quantification kit. Each immunoSEQ 96-well plate was sequenced on its own single-read 150-cycle Illumina NextSeq 550 flow cell. In the original analysis: Because the immunoSEQ output held only junctional sequences and lacked quality scores, the filtering could not match the filtering applied to full-length reads. Sequences were annotated with PyIR, a Python wrapper for IgBLAST v1.9, and V/J genes and CDR3 were assigned using IMGT germline references. Reads with weak V/J assignments (E-value above 1e-6), missing CDR3, stop codons, out-of-frame junctions, or ambiguous translated residues were removed. A V3J clonotype was defined by an identical inferred V gene, J gene, and CDR3 amino acid sequence. The percentage overlap between two repertoires was calculated by dividing the number of shared unique clonotypes by the size of the smaller repertoire. RTK rarefaction, the Chao1 estimator, and Recon v2.1 estimates of unobserved clonotypes were used to assess repertoire richness. For all TCRbeta clonotypes obtained by the gDNA method from several donors, generation probabilities were computed with OLGA. As stored in TCRdb, this immuneACCESS dataset retains in-frame rearrangements with V and J assigned. A fraction of the clones does not appear; measured against another copy, unresolved V genes explain less than half of the discrepancy, and the remainder lacks a known reason. The DNA was the basis for D and trimming; V, J and clone size are from that table. The sample yields around 2,000,000 clones; approximately 94% were counted once. Roughly 1% of the sample goes to the ten largest clones.

CD8 naive samples were CD45RO-negative cells positively selected for CCR7, giving a CD45RA+CCR7+ population that excluded TemRA cells. Healthy HIV-negative adults with no recently reported acute infections or vaccinations were included as donors. Only Caucasian adults living in Nashville, Tennessee, USA were represented among the donors. After blood collection by leukapheresis, PBMCs were isolated using Ficoll-Histopaque density gradient centrifugation and then cryopreserved in the vapor phase of liquid nitrogen. Purity and quantity of every magnetically sorted T cell population were checked by analytical flow cytometry. Each sorted fraction had its genomic DNA isolated and then quantified by UV absorbance on a Nanodrop 2000c.

The receptor was derived from a young man in good health. Recombination connected TRBV27 to TRBJ2-7; no confident D gene assignment can be made. The specimen sequenced was naive CD8+ T cells sorted from blood. The cell subset or site label for this specimen denotes: CD45RA+CCR7+. The CDR3 loop reads CASSLDSLHASYEQYF. The DNA is TGTGCCAGCAGTTTAGATAGTTTACACGCCTCCTACGAGCAGTACTTC.